This T cell receptor beta chain came from a study of shared clonotypes between healthy human individuals. CDR1 is MNHEY and CDR2 is SMNVEV in the germline V gene (reference sequence). The V gene end was trimmed by 6 bases and the J gene end by 4 bases; junction bases not matched to a gene: 6. The CDR3 loop spans 14 amino acids. Assay: immunoSEQ multiplex PCR; the TCRdb copy retains only in-frame clones and omits some. This sample has approximately 530,000 clones, with more than 95% found just once. The sample consisted of naive CD4+ T cells sorted from blood. Indicated subset: CD45RA+ positively selected. This chain links TRBV27 with TRBJ1-2; 9 bases are a match to TRBD1. This sequence originates from a woman in her twenties or thirties in good health. In DNA, the CDR3 is TGTGCCAGCAGGCCGGGACAGGGTCTCTATGGCTACACCTTC. This translates into CASRPGQGLYGYTF.